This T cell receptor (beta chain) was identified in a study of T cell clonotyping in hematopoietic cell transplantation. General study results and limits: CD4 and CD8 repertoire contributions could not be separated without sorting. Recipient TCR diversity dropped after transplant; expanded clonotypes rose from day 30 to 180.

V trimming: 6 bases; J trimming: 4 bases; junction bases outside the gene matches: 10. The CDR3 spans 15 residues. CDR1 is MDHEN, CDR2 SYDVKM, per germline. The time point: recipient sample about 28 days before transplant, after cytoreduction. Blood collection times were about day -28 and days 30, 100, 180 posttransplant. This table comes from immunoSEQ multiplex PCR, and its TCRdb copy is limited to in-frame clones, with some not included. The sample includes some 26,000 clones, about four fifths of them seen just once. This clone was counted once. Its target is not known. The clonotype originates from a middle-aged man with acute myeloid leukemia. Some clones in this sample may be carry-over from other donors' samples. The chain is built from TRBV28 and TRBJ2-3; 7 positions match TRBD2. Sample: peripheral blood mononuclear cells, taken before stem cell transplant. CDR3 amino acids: CASSPAGVRADTQYF. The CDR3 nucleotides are TGTGCCAGCAGCCCCGCGGGAGTGAGGGCAGATACGCAGTATTTT.